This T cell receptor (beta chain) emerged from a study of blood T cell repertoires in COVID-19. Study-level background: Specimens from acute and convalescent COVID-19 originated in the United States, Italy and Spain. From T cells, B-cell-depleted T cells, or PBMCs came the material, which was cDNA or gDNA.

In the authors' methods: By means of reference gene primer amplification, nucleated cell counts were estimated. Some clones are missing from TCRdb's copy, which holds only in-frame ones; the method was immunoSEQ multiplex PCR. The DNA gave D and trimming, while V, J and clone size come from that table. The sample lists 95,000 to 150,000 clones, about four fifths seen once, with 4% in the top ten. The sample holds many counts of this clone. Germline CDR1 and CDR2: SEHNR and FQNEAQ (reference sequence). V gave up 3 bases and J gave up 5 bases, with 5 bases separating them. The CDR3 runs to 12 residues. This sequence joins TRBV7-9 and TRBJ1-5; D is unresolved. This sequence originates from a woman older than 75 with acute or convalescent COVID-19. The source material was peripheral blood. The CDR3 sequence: CASSLDYQPQHF. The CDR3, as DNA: TGTGCCAGCAGCTTGGACTATCAGCCCCAGCATTTT.